The present TCR beta chain was sequenced within a study of blood T cell repertoires in COVID-19. This clone was found a few times. There are 15 residues in the CDR3. Trimming left V 0 bases short and J 5 bases short, with 14 bases between. CDR1 and CDR2 (germline): SGHNT, YYREEE (reference sequence). Original processing notes: Amplification from reference gene primers served as the basis for estimated nucleated cell counts. Some clones are missing from TCRdb's copy, which holds only in-frame ones; the method was immunoSEQ multiplex PCR. The V and J calls and the clone size are those of that table, but D and trimming were determined from the DNA. The sample shows approximately 85,000 clones, over 80% of them seen only once.

The chain has TRBV5-4 and TRBJ2-5; weak D call: TRBD1 (6 bases). Sequenced material: peripheral blood. The receptor was derived from a woman aged 55-70 years with active COVID-19. The DNA for the CDR3 is TGTGCCAGCAGCTTGGATTCCAGGGGCGGGGAGACCCAGTACTTC. Translating it yields CASSLDSRGGETQYF.